This TCR beta chain was sequenced for a study of blood T cell repertoires in COVID-19. The CDR3 has 15 amino acids. CDR1 and CDR2 from the germline V gene are SNHLY and FYNNEI. The V end was cut by 8 bases, the J end by 1 base, with 14 bases between. The assay was immunoSEQ multiplex PCR, and TCRdb's table has in-frame clones only and misses some. The sample lists 190,000 or so clones, about 85% occurring once. In assigning cohorts, the study relied on participant-reported clinical history. Cohort 3 donors were reported recovered after two negative PCRs, clearance, or symptom resolution. The origin of this receptor is a man in his forties who had recovered from COVID-19. The sequencing input was PBMCs or T cells enriched from blood (not recorded which). This chain uses TRBV2 with TRBJ1-4; possible D gene TRBD1, 6 bases. Written as DNA, the CDR3 is TGTGCCAGCCTCTCAGGGGTAGTAACTAATGAAAAACTGTTTTTT. It translates to CASLSGVVTNEKLFF.